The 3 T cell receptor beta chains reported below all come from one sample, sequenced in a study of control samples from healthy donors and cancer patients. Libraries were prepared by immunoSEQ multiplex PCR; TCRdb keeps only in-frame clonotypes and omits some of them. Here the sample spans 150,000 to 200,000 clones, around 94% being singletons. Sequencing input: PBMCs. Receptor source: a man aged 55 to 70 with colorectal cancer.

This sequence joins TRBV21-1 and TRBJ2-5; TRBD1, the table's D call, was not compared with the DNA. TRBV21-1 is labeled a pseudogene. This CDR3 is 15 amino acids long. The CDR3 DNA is TGTGCCAGCAGCAAAAAGGCAGACAGGGAAGAGACCCAGTACTTC. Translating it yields CASSKKADREETQYF.

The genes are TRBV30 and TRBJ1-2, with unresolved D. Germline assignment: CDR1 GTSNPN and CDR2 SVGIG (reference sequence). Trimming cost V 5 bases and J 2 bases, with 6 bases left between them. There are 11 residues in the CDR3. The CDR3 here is CAWAANYGYTF. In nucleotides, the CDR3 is TGTGCCTGGGCCGCCAACTATGGCTACACCTTC.

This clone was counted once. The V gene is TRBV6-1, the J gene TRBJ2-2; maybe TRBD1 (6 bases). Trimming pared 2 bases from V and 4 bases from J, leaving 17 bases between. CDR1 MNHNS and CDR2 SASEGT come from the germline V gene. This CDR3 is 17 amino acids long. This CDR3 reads CASSETLLTGITGELFF. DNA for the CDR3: TGTGCCAGCAGTGAAACCCTACTAACAGGGATCACCGGGGAGCTGTTTTTT.